A single sample gave rise to the 9 T cell receptor beta chains below, sequenced in a study of identical twins. TCRdb passed the 5' RACE reads through MiXCR, listing each CDR3 protein once. The table includes some 500,000 distinct CDR3 sequences, 22% detected once. This sample also belongs to another study, concerning T cells expressing NK-cell markers.

The sequenced material came from CD4+ T cells sorted from blood. These receptors were obtained from a woman younger than 35 in good health.

V usage is TRBV20-1 and J usage is TRBJ1-4; the D is unclear. The CDR3 is 12 residues long. Germline V gives CDR1 DFQATT, CDR2 SNEGSKA (reference sequence). The V gene lost 5 bases and the J gene lost 7 bases, with 11 bases spanning the gap. The CDR3 loop is CSAPKIGEKLFF. In DNA, the CDR3 is TGCAGTGCTCCTAAAATTGGTGAAAAACTGTTTTTT.

The J gene is TRBJ2-1, the V gene TRBV3-1, with 7 bases lining up with TRBD2. CDR1 and CDR2 (germline): LGHDT, YNNKEL (reference sequence). V was pared by 10 bases and J by 7 bases, with 10 bases of the junction left unmatched. This CDR3 contains 13 residues. CDR3 sequence reads: CATLGRERNEQFF. CDR3 coding DNA: TGTGCCACGCTCGGGCGGGAGAGAAATGAGCAGTTCTTC.

This clonotype was picked up a small number of times. V and J are TRBV30 and TRBJ2-7; 14 nucleotides match TRBD2. The CDR3 extends over 17 amino acids. V dropped 5 bases and J dropped 4; count of bases not matched to a gene: 13. CDR1 and CDR2 (germline): GTSNPN, SVGIG (reference sequence). The CDR3 sequence: CAWRTRTSGRLVYEQYF. The CDR3 DNA follows: TGTGCCTGGCGTACAAGGACTAGCGGGAGGCTCGTGTACGAGCAGTACTTC.

This clonotype showed up just a few times. This chain joins TRBV6-5 and TRBJ2-7, with 7 bases that match TRBD2. V was clipped by 9 bases and J by 5 bases; unmatched bases: 7. The CDR3 spans 12 residues. Germline CDR1 reads MNHEY; CDR2 reads SVGAGI. The CDR3: CASTGRVDEQYF. CDR3 bases: TGTGCCAGTACGGGGAGGGTGGACGAGCAGTACTTC.

The chain couples TRBV5-1 to TRBJ1-1; D unclear. This CDR3 region has 16 residues. V lost 0 bases, J lost 0 bases, and 12 bases lay in between. Germline CDR1 and CDR2: SGHRS and YFSETQ. The CDR3 region is CASSLAFLTLNTEAFF. The CDR3 bases are TGCGCCAGCAGCTTGGCATTCCTTACCCTGAACACTGAAGCTTTCTTT. The whole variable domain, remainder taken from reference TRBV5-1 and TRBJ1-1, is KAGVTQTPRYLIKTRGQQVTLSCSPISGHRSVSWYQQTPGQGLQFLFEYFSETQRNKGNFPGRFSGRQFSNSRSEMNVSTLELGDSALYLCASSLAFLTLNTEAFFGQGTRLTVV.

The V call is TRBV9, the J call TRBJ2-1; 8 bases line up with TRBD2. The CDR3 consists of 17 residues. Germline V CDR1 and CDR2: SGDLS, YYNGEE. Trimming removed 0 bases from V and 8 bases from J; junction bases left unmatched: 13. For the CDR3, the DNA is TGTGCCAGCAGCGTAGCATCGGGAAGCGGGAGTTGGGATGAGCAGTTCTTC. This gives the protein CASSVASGSGSWDEQFF.

The table lists this clonotype with a few counts. The CDR3 reads CASSQGHGQGLGRDTQYF. CDR3 nucleotides: TGTGCCAGCAGCCAAGGGCACGGACAGGGCTTAGGCAGAGATACGCAGTATTTT. This chain joins TRBV4-2 and TRBJ2-3, with TRBD1 identical over 8 bases. The V gene end was trimmed by 1 base and the J gene end by 5 bases; junction bases not matched to a gene: 14. The germline CDR1 and CDR2 sequences are LGHNA and YNFKEQ. This CDR3 has 18 amino acids.

A few counts support this clonotype. The chain couples TRBV10-3 to TRBJ2-7; tentative D call: TRBD2 (6 bases). Germline CDR1 is ENHRY and CDR2 is SYGVKD. V gave up 10 bases and J gave up 7 bases, with 20 bases separating them. The CDR3 totals 13 residues. CDR3 DNA sequence: TGTGCCACCGGGGCACGGGACTCCTTAGAGCAGTACTTC. Its translation is CATGARDSLEQYF.

A few counts support this clonotype. V and J are TRBV10-3 and TRBJ2-3; 7 nucleotides line up with TRBD1. Trimming took 5 bases from V and 10 from J; bases not matched to a gene: 18. The CDR3 consists of 16 residues. Germline loops: CDR1 ENHRY, CDR2 SYGVKD. CDR3 DNA: TGTGCCATCAGTCTTCTACAGGGGCGGCCGGGGTCGGCGCAGTATTTT. Protein: CAISLLQGRPGSAQYF.